Each of the 9 T cell receptor beta chains below was sequenced from the same sample in a study of shared clonotypes between healthy human individuals. Assay used: immunoSEQ multiplex PCR; TCRdb lists only in-frame clones, some missing. The sample shows some 120,000 clones, approximately 70% of them seen only once. Sample: memory CD8+ T cells sorted from blood. Subset meaning: CD45RO+ cells pooled with CCR7-negative TemRA cells. Every receptor here comes from a woman aged 25 to 39 in good health.

This clone has just one count. The chain carries TRBV28 and TRBJ1-2, with 7 bases aligning to TRBD1. The CDR3 length is 16 residues. Germline V lookup: CDR1 MDHEN, CDR2 SYDVKM. The trim removed 2 bases at V and 3 bases at J, leaving 9 bases unmatched. CDR3 residues: CASSLTGDLSYYGYTF. CDR3 DNA sequence: TGTGCCAGCAGTTTAACAGGGGACCTGTCCTACTATGGCTACACCTTC.

This clone has a count of ten or more. The V call is TRBV27, the J call TRBJ1-1; 9 bases match TRBD1. Germline lookup yields CDR1 MNHEY and CDR2 SMNVEV (reference sequence). V trimming: 8 bases; J trimming: 4 bases; junction bases outside the gene matches: 11. The CDR3 sequence is 15 residues long. CDR3 residues: CASPPTSTGGTEAFF. The CDR3 bases are TGTGCCAGCCCCCCTACATCGACAGGGGGCACTGAAGCTTTCTTT.

This sequence joins TRBV27 and TRBJ1-6; D is undetermined. The V and J ends lost 1 base and 8 bases respectively, with 6 bases between them. This CDR3 spans 13 amino acids. Per germline, CDR1 MNHEY and CDR2 SMNVEV (reference sequence). Here the CDR3 DNA reads TGTGCCAGCAGTTTATTCCTTTATTCACCCCTCCACTTT. It codes for CASSLFLYSPLHF.

This clone was recorded only once. The chain couples TRBV10-3 to TRBJ2-5; D may be TRBD1 (6 bases). This CDR3 region has 14 residues. CDR1 is ENHRY and CDR2 is SYGVKD in the germline V gene. The V gene lost 6 bases and the J gene lost 2 bases, with 13 bases spanning the gap. CDR3 loop: CAIREDREQETQYF. In nucleotides, the CDR3 is TGTGCCATCAGGGAGGACAGAGAACAAGAGACCCAGTACTTC.

The J gene is TRBJ2-1, the V gene TRBV19, with D perhaps TRBD2 (6 bases). The CDR3 contains 16 residues. Between the trimmed V and J ends, which lost 6 bases and 0 bases, there was a span of 15 bases. CDR1 is LNHDA and CDR2 is SQIVND in the germline V gene (reference sequence). The CDR3 DNA is TGTGCCAGTAGGGCTAGCGTTCAAAGCTCCTACAATGAGCAGTTCTTC. Translated: CASRASVQSSYNEQFF.

This clone was detected a few times. This sequence joins TRBV7-9 and TRBJ2-7; 7 nucleotides agree with TRBD1. The CDR3 sequence is 13 residues long. From germline, CDR1 is SEHNR and CDR2 FQNEAQ (reference sequence). The V and J ends lost 7 bases and 1 base, in that order; junction bases with no gene match: 4. In DNA, the CDR3 is TGTGCCAGCACTGGGACAGCGTCCTACGAGCAGTACTTC. Protein sequence: CASTGTASYEQYF.

Here the CDR3 reads CASSQGAGFMNTEAFF. Here the CDR3 DNA reads TGCGCCAGCAGCCAAGGGGCAGGTTTTATGAACACTGAAGCTTTCTTT. This chain joins TRBV4-1 and TRBJ1-1; D is unclear. With 1 base removed from V and 0 bases from J, the gap between germline ends came to 12 bases. The CDR3 has 16 residues. In germline, CDR1 is MGHRA, CDR2 YSYEKL.

This chain's CDR3 is CASRLRGELNTQYF. CDR3 DNA: TGTGCCAGTAGGCTCCGAGGTGAATTAAATACGCAGTATTTT. This chain uses TRBV19 with TRBJ2-3; D not certain. Trimming pared 6 bases from V and 7 bases from J, leaving 17 bases between. CDR3 length equals 14 residues. Germline V gene lookup returns CDR1 LNHDA and CDR2 SQIVND (reference sequence).

This clone was recorded a few times. The chain couples TRBV7-8 to TRBJ2-7; TRBD1 agrees at 9 bases. The CDR3 runs to 15 residues. Trimming removed 5 bases from V and 1 base from J; junction bases left unmatched: 6. Germline V CDR1 and CDR2: SGHVS, FQNEAQ. The CDR3 nucleotides are TGTGCCAGCAGCCTACACAGGGGGCCTTCCTACGAGCAGTACTTC. It translates to CASSLHRGPSYEQYF.